The sequence of this T cell receptor (beta chain) was determined in a study of T cell repertoires in cytomegalovirus infection. Study-wide background: Both CMV infection and a matching HLA type were indicated by public TCR beta signatures.

This clonotype was counted at least ten times. Its antigen is unidentified. CDR1 MNHEY and CDR2 SVGAGI come from the germline V gene. The CDR3 runs 15 residues. V lost 6 bases and J lost 2, with 17 bases in between. TCRdb redid the calling of the reads with MiXCR, one entry per CDR3 protein. The table has approximately 170,000 distinct CDR3 sequences, approximately 15% seen once; the top ten hold roughly a quarter. Findings and caveats of the study: Dominating the ex vivo response were HLA-C-restricted CMV-specific TCR beta clonotypes. Public TCR beta family frequency separated CMV-and-HLA carriers, including in an independent cohort.

Sequencing used PBMCs. This chain connects TRBV6-5 to TRBJ2-7; weak D call: TRBD2 (6 bases). This receptor was identified in a human donor in good health (CMV status not recorded). Some clones in this sample may be carry-over from other donors' samples. The CDR3 sequence is CASRDIAATPYEQYF. Written as DNA, the CDR3 is TGTGCCAGCAGAGATATAGCGGCGACACCCTACGAGCAGTACTTC.